This T cell receptor beta chain was retrieved from a study of tumor T cells in aggressive B-cell lymphoma. Sequencing used immunoSEQ multiplex PCR; TCRdb keeps in-frame clones, though not all of them. This table has about 7,900 clones, approximately 83% appearing once. This clone was counted a single time. Looked up from germline, CDR1 is MDHEN and CDR2 is SYDVKM. The CDR3 is made up of 14 amino acids. The specimen sequenced was tumor tissue. The chain joins TRBV28 to TRBJ2-5; a possible D gene is TRBD1 (5 bases). The J call may be faulty, since TRBJ2-7 better matches the DNA end. The clonotype originates from an adult with diffuse large B cell lymphoma. For the CDR3, the DNA is TGTGCCAGCAGTCCTCCCCCGACAGCCTACGAGCAGTACTTC. It yields the protein CASSPPPTAYEQYF.